This T cell receptor (beta chain) was identified in a study of T cell changes during pregnancy in multiple sclerosis. The length of the CDR3 is 11 residues. Germline CDR1 DFQATT, CDR2 SNEGSKA (reference sequence). V lost 5 bases to trimming and J lost 5 bases, with 9 bases between them. TCRdb's table, derived via immunoSEQ multiplex PCR, lists solely in-frame clones and lacks some. Of under 100,000 clones listed, 85% to 95% are singletons. This sequence was found in a female donor in good health, enrolled as a control in a pregnancy study. The source material was peripheral blood, sampled in the first trimester of pregnancy. This sequence joins TRBV20-1 and TRBJ2-5; D is undetermined. CDR3 protein: CSALLLETQYF. The CDR3 nucleotides read TGCAGTGCTCTTCTCTTGGAGACCCAGTACTTC.